This T cell receptor beta chain was obtained from a study of blood T cell repertoires in COVID-19. Overall study: There were acute and convalescent COVID-19 samples, and they came from the United States, Italy and Spain. Sources were T cells, B-cell-depleted T cells, or PBMCs; the material itself was cDNA or gDNA.

The CDR3 totals 14 residues. CDR1 is LNHDA and CDR2 is SQIVND in the germline V gene (reference sequence). J gave up 11 bases and V 2 bases, and 7 bases lay outside the gene matches. Authors' processing steps: Amplifying reference gene primers gave estimates of nucleated cell counts. Measured with immunoSEQ multiplex PCR; TCRdb has only the in-frame clones, and not every one. V and J calls and clone size come straight from that table; D and trimming were deduced from the DNA. The sample includes more than 95,000 clones, roughly four fifths of them seen just once. In its sample, this clone was seen once.

This TCR came from a man between 60 and 75 years old with acute or convalescent COVID-19. Sequencing was carried out using peripheral blood. The V call is TRBV19, the J call TRBJ1-1, with 11 bases identical to TRBD1. CDR3 sequence: CASSIQDRGRFAFF. DNA of the CDR3: TGTGCCAGTAGTATACAGGACAGGGGGCGGTTTGCTTTCTTT.